This TCR beta chain was sequenced in a study of T-cell memory formation after mild COVID-19. At the level of the study: TCR clusters were largely donor specific.

5'RACE with constant-segment primers yielded barcoded, UMI-tagged TCR alpha and TCR beta cDNA libraries. TCRdb ran MiXCR on the 5' RACE reads and lists one entry per CDR3 protein. Of fewer than 600,000 distinct CDR3 sequences in the sample, roughly 22% were seen once. As to this clonotype: Antigen specificity is unknown.

Study results and limitations: Clones contracting over day 15 to 85 were CD4/CD8 balanced, with later expanders leaning CD4+. Mostly located in CM and EM were contracting CD4+ clones, with contracting CD8+ clones located in EMRA.

The origin of this receptor is an adult woman who had mild COVID-19 (a few samples of this study predate the infection). Cell type and time point are not known. The sequenced sample consisted of PBMCs or a T cell subset sorted from them (not recorded which).

CDR3 amino acids: CASSLQPASSYNEQFF. DNA of the CDR3: TGTGCCAGCAGCTTACAACCAGCTAGCTCCTACAATGAGCAGTTCTTC. The chain recombines TRBV7-9 with TRBJ2-1; D not certain. This CDR3 comprises 16 residues. The germline CDR1 and CDR2 sequences are SEHNR and FQNEAQ (reference sequence). V lost 2 bases and J 0 bases, leaving 11 bases between the germline ends.